This is a list of T cell receptor beta chains from one sample in a study of shared clonotypes between healthy human individuals. TCRdb keeps only in-frame clones here, not all; method: immunoSEQ multiplex PCR. The sample lists under 600,000 clones, 75% to 80% occurring once. Sequencing was carried out using PBMCs. The receptor set was obtained from a woman aged 40-49 years in good health. Some clones in this sample may be carry-over from other donors' samples. Both conserved end residues are part of each CDR3.

V gene	J gene	CDR3 protein
TRBV11-2	TRBJ2-7	CASSLSGAGVPYEQYF
TRBV7-8	TRBJ2-3	CASSTADRGKADTQYF
TRBV28	TRBJ2-3	CASSTTDRDTQYF
TRBV14	TRBJ1-2	CASSRQGSYGYTF
TRBV18	TRBJ2-7	CASSPGRDEQYF
TRBV11-3	TRBJ2-7	CASSPRGGSYEQYF
TRBV28	TRBJ2-7	CASSFLAGRSHEQYF
TRBV29-1	TRBJ1-5	CSVGQGSQPQHF
TRBV2	TRBJ2-5	CASCWGGLQTQYF
TRBV2	TRBJ2-7	CASRRDRVSYEQYF
TRBV29-1	TRBJ2-1	CSVEDRGGRALGQFF
TRBV6-5	TRBJ2-1	CASSYGTSIDNEQFF
TRBV19	TRBJ1-2	CASRGASGYTF
TRBV7-8	TRBJ2-2	CASSSTPDRANTGELFF
TRBV5-5	TRBJ2-7	CASSFSENSVGYEQYF
TRBV11-2	TRBJ2-1	CASSQGLAGGSSYNEQFF
TRBV19	TRBJ2-7	CASRPRSSGYEQYF
TRBV28	TRBJ2-7	CASSSGGTSGYEQYF
TRBV6-5	TRBJ2-3	CASSSSHFTDTQYF
TRBV21-1	TRBJ1-4	CASNKKEKLFF
TRBV5-1	TRBJ2-7	CASSFDSSYEQYF
TRBV9	TRBJ2-1	CASSDTRDRGYNEQFF
TRBV19	TRBJ1-1	CASSFGRNTEAFF
TRBV5-5	TRBJ2-6	CASSFTLQSSGANVLTF
TRBV11-2	TRBJ1-2	CASSPPQELYGYTF
TRBV7-9	TRBJ2-3	CASSLWTSGVSTDTQYF
TRBV19	TRBJ2-6	CASSRTGESGSGANVLTF
TRBV7-9	TRBJ2-1	CASTGTSPYNEQFF
TRBV5-4	TRBJ2-2	CASSRGLFGELFF
TRBV14	TRBJ2-1	CASSLFLAGAGDEQFF
TRBV2	TRBJ2-3	CASSELRADTQYF
TRBV6-1	TRBJ1-5	CASSLGSQPQHF
TRBV7-9	TRBJ2-7	CASSPRTSGNYEQYF
TRBV10-3	TRBJ2-1	CAISEGFLNGDEQFF
TRBV7-9	TRBJ2-2	CASSLGWGQLPGELFF
TRBV2	TRBJ2-1	CASSEVMGQGENEQFF
TRBV11-3	TRBJ2-5	CASSPTSGVVETQYF
TRBV19	TRBJ2-2	CASSPGQGSATGELFF
TRBV7-3	TRBJ2-1	CASSSLAGGYNEQFF
TRBV18	TRBJ2-3	CASSPLATSTDTQYF
TRBV5-6	TRBJ2-5	CASSRDRAWGTQYF
TRBV5-1	TRBJ2-3	CASSLYSGTDTQYF
TRBV9	TRBJ2-3	CASAPDRSTDTQYF
TRBV19	TRBJ2-5	CASSMVREKETQYF
TRBV11-2	TRBJ2-3	CASSLDRGTDTQYF
TRBV7-9	TRBJ2-2	CASSPLKQGNTGELFF
TRBV7-3	TRBJ1-1	CASSLTKGTEAFF
TRBV27	TRBJ1-4	CASSLGRARGEKLFF
TRBV7-2	TRBJ2-3	CASSQTSFKGDTQYF
TRBV15	TRBJ2-3	CATSTNGGSDTQYF
TRBV28	TRBJ2-1	CASSLKGSSYNEQFF
TRBV9	TRBJ2-2	CASSPRQGNTGELFF
TRBV18	TRBJ2-6	CASSRGLAGSGANVLTF